The 29 T cell receptor beta chains presented below share a single source sample, sequenced in a study of blood T cell repertoires in COVID-19. Method: immunoSEQ multiplex PCR; TCRdb's copy keeps in-frame clones and lacks some. Here the sample spans fewer than 60,000 clones, approximately 83% being singletons. Sequences were obtained from peripheral blood. The receptors derive from a man aged 80 or over with COVID-19, enrolled during active disease.

This rearrangement joins TRBV15 to TRBJ1-6; D perhaps matches TRBD1 (5 bases). This CDR3 spans 16 amino acids. Trimming cost V 1 base and J 5 bases, with 12 bases left between them. Looked up from germline, CDR1 is LNHNV and CDR2 is YYDKDF (reference sequence). In DNA, the CDR3 is TGTGCCACCAGCAGAGGTGCGGGGCCTAATAATTCACCCCTCCACTTT. Translated, it gives CATSRGAGPNNSPLHF.

The chain couples TRBV18 to TRBJ2-7; maybe TRBD1 (6 bases). CDR1 is KGHSH, CDR2 LQKENI, per germline. V lost 6 bases and J 2 bases, leaving 11 bases between the germline ends. The CDR3 has 13 residues. CDR3 nucleotides: TGTGCCAGCTCGAACGACAGGACCTACGAGCAGTACGTC. Protein product: CASSNDRTYEQYV.

The chain couples TRBV24-1 to TRBJ2-1; 10 nucleotides agree with TRBD2. The ends lost 0 bases at V and 3 bases at J; junction bases unmatched: 1. The CDR3 extends over 16 amino acids. Germline V gene lookup returns CDR1 KGHDR and CDR2 SFDVKD. CDR3 region: CATSDLGLADYNEQFF. CDR3 in DNA: TGTGCCACCAGTGATTTGGGACTAGCGGACTACAATGAGCAGTTCTTC.

The V call is TRBV5-6, the J call TRBJ1-1; TRBD1 agrees at 7 bases. This CDR3 has 13 residues. CDR1 SGHDT and CDR2 YYEEEE come from the germline V gene. V dropped 3 bases and J dropped 7; count of bases not matched to a gene: 6. This CDR3 reads CASSSTGTVEAFF. The CDR3, as DNA: TGTGCCAGCAGCTCGACCGGGACAGTTGAAGCTTTCTTT. The full variable domain, rest sourced from reference TRBV5-6 and TRBJ1-1, is DAGVTQSPTHLIKTRGQQVTLRCSPKSGHDTVSWYQQALGQGPQFIFQYYEEEERQRGNFPDRFSGHQFPNYSSELNVNALLLGDSALYLCASSSTGTVEAFFGQGTRLTVV.

The gene calls are TRBV6-1 and TRBJ2-2; TRBD1 is a possible D gene (5 bases). V was clipped by 3 bases and J by 4 bases, with 9 bases between them. Germline V CDR1 and CDR2: MNHNS, SASEGT. There are 14 residues in the CDR3. CDR3 in amino acids: CASSDQGGTGELFF. CDR3 coding DNA: TGTGCCAGCAGTGACCAGGGCGGCACCGGGGAGCTGTTTTTT.

The DNA of the CDR3 is TGTGCCAGTAGCGTCGGAACAGGGTTCGGACAGCCCCAGCATTTT. This translates into CASSVGTGFGQPQHF. The V and J genes are TRBV19 and TRBJ1-5; D is perhaps TRBD1 (6 bases). From germline, CDR1 is LNHDA and CDR2 SQIVND (reference sequence). The CDR3 covers 15 residues. V lost 6 bases, J lost 7 bases, and 19 bases lay in between.

V and J are TRBV6-5 and TRBJ2-3; 8 bases fit TRBD1. The V gene's germline CDR1 is MNHEY and CDR2 SVGAGI. The ends lost 2 bases at V and 0 bases at J; junction bases unmatched: 4. CDR3 length: 16 amino acids. As DNA, the CDR3 is TGTGCCAGCAGTTACCCGACAGGGGCTAGCACAGATACGCAGTATTTT. This sequence encodes CASSYPTGASTDTQYF.

This chain links TRBV30 with TRBJ2-7; 7 nucleotides agree with TRBD1. The CDR3 covers 12 residues. From germline, CDR1 is GTSNPN and CDR2 SVGIG (reference sequence). Trimming took 2 bases from V and 9 from J; bases not matched to a gene: 7. This CDR3 is CAWSKGTAVQYV. CDR3 coding DNA: TGTGCCTGGAGTAAGGGGACAGCCGTGCAGTACGTC.

This sequence joins TRBV6-2 or TRBV6-3 and TRBJ1-2; 10 positions match TRBD1. Trimming at V came to 3 bases and at J to 0 bases, leaving 4 bases not matched to a gene. The CDR3 contains 16 residues. Per the germline V gene, CDR1 is MNHEY and CDR2 is SVGEGT. The CDR3 is CASSYFGTGANYGYTF. The CDR3 DNA sequence: TGTGCCAGCAGTTATTTCGGGACAGGGGCTAACTATGGCTACACCTTC.

V usage is TRBV28 and J usage is TRBJ1-1; the D gene is possibly TRBD1 (6 bases). This CDR3 has 12 amino acids. The V gene's germline CDR1 is MDHEN and CDR2 SYDVKM. V gave up 8 bases and J gave up 7 bases, with 14 bases separating them. CDR3 amino acids: CASGSGVFEAFF. The DNA of the CDR3 is TGTGCCAGCGGATCAGGGGTGTTTGAAGCTTTCTTT.

The chain is built from TRBV11-2 and TRBJ2-2; D might be TRBD1 (5 bases). V lost 5 bases to trimming and J lost 6 bases, with 13 bases between them. This CDR3 is 14 amino acids long. Germline V lookup: CDR1 SGHAT, CDR2 FQNNGV. The CDR3, as DNA: TGTGCCAGCAGCCTACCAGGGTCGGCCGGGGAGCTGTTTTTT. It encodes CASSLPGSAGELFF.

The rearrangement links TRBV27 to TRBJ2-2; the D is unclear. CDR3 size: 15 residues. Trimming took 1 base from V and 4 from J, leaving 10 bases between them. Germline CDR1 is MNHEY and CDR2 is SMNVEV (reference sequence). CDR3 sequence reads: CASSLWKRVTGELFF. The CDR3, as DNA: TGTGCCAGCAGTTTATGGAAGCGAGTCACCGGGGAGCTGTTTTTT.

This chain joins TRBV3-1 (or the pseudogene TRBV3-2) and TRBJ2-3; TRBD2 matches 11 bases. V gave up 5 bases and J gave up 0 bases; unmatched junction bases: 7. CDR1 is LGHDT and CDR2 is YNNKEL in the germline V gene (reference sequence). CDR3 length equals 17 residues. The CDR3 region is CASSLLTSGASTDTQYF. The CDR3 region has the DNA TGTGCCAGCAGCTTACTGACTAGCGGGGCTAGCACAGATACGCAGTATTTT.

This clone was found a few times. This chain uses TRBV14 with TRBJ2-2, with a tentative D call TRBD1 (5 bases). The CDR3 extends over 15 amino acids. Germline values: CDR1 SGHDN, CDR2 FVKESK. V lost 2 bases, J lost 4 bases, and 11 bases lay in between. For the CDR3, the DNA is TGTGCCAGCAGCCAAAGGCAGGGAAGCACCGGGGAGCTGTTTTTT. Its translation: CASSQRQGSTGELFF.

V is TRBV6-2 or TRBV6-3 and J is TRBJ1-5; D remains unclear. The CDR3 length is 15 residues. V gave up 4 bases and J gave up 0 bases, with 10 bases separating them. Germline values: CDR1 MNHEY, CDR2 SVGEGT. The DNA of the CDR3 is TGTGCCAGCAGTTCGCTTGGGAGTAGCAATCAGCCCCAGCATTTT. It is translated as CASSSLGSSNQPQHF.

The chain's CDR3 is CASSDRVGEQYV. The CDR3 DNA reads TGTGCCAGTAGCGACAGGGTGGGAGAGCAGTACGTC. The rearrangement links TRBV19 to TRBJ2-7; 7 bases align to TRBD1. The ends lost 6 bases at V and 7 bases at J; junction bases unmatched: 6. The CDR3 totals 12 residues. From germline, CDR1 is LNHDA and CDR2 SQIVND (reference sequence).

The J gene is TRBJ1-1, the V gene TRBV18, with D possibly being TRBD1 (6 bases). Trimming pared 2 bases from V and 0 bases from J, leaving 16 bases between. CDR1 and CDR2 from the germline V gene are KGHSH and LQKENI. This CDR3 spans 17 amino acids. This chain's CDR3 is CASSPGRGPRLNTEAFF. The CDR3 DNA follows: TGTGCCAGCTCACCAGGCAGGGGCCCTCGCCTGAACACTGAAGCTTTCTTT.

V usage is TRBV6-2 or TRBV6-3 and J usage is TRBJ2-2, with TRBD1 matching 10 bases. Germline CDR1 and CDR2: MNHEY and SVGEGT. The CDR3 consists of 16 residues. The ends lost 5 bases at V and 4 bases at J; junction bases unmatched: 7. This CDR3 reads CASSHPGQGFTGELFF. In nucleotides, the CDR3 is TGTGCCAGCAGTCATCCGGGACAGGGGTTCACCGGGGAGCTGTTTTTT.

This chain connects TRBV28 to TRBJ2-7, with TRBD2 matching 14 bases. CDR1 is MDHEN and CDR2 is SYDVKM in the germline V gene. This CDR3 contains 17 residues. V gave up 5 bases and J gave up 4 bases; unmatched junction bases: 10. CDR3: CASSVPGLAGVGYEQYV. The CDR3 DNA reads TGTGCCAGCAGTGTACCGGGACTAGCGGGAGTAGGTTACGAGCAGTACGTC.

The rearrangement uses TRBV7-8 and TRBJ1-1; 9 positions agree with TRBD1. V shed 5 bases and J 4 bases; nucleotides not matched to a gene: 8. Germline assignment: CDR1 SGHVS and CDR2 FQNEAQ. The CDR3 covers 15 residues. The CDR3 coding sequence is TGTGCCAGCAGCCACAGGGGGCCGGAGGGCACTGAAGCTTTCTTT. This encodes CASSHRGPEGTEAFF.

The chain recombines TRBV29-1 with TRBJ1-2; D is possibly TRBD1 (5 bases). The CDR3 extends over 11 amino acids. Trimming cost V 7 bases and J 4 bases, with 10 bases left between them. Per germline, CDR1 SQVTM and CDR2 ANQGSEA. Here the CDR3 DNA reads TGCAGCGCCGGGGGTGGCTATGGCTACACCTTC. It codes for CSAGGGYGYTF. The whole variable domain, remainder taken from reference TRBV29-1 and TRBJ1-2, is SAVISQKPSRDICQRGTSLTIQCQVDSQVTMMFWYRQQPGQSLTLIATANQGSEATYESGFVIDKFPISRPNLTFSTLTVSNMSPEDSSIYLCSAGGGYGYTFGSGTRLTVV.

The CDR3 protein is CASSLFQSNEQFF. DNA of the CDR3: TGTGCCAGCAGCTTGTTTCAGTCCAATGAGCAGTTCTTC. The chain has TRBV5-5 and TRBJ2-1; D gene unclear. V shed 1 base and J shed 6 bases, with 8 bases lying between them. Germline lookup yields CDR1 SGHKS and CDR2 YYEKEE (reference sequence). The CDR3 is 13 amino acids.

J is TRBJ2-1 and V is TRBV4-1, with TRBD2 identical over 12 bases. CDR1 and CDR2 (germline): MGHRA, YSYEKL. The V gene end was trimmed by 0 bases and the J gene end by 4 bases; junction bases not matched to a gene: 7. The CDR3 is 18 amino acids. The CDR3 loop is CASSQEGGLAGTYNEQFF. CDR3 nucleotides: TGCGCCAGCAGCCAAGAGGGTGGACTAGCGGGGACATACAATGAGCAGTTCTTC.

The V and J genes are TRBV28 and TRBJ1-1; 7 bases map to TRBD1. The CDR3 is 13 residues long. J was trimmed by 4 bases and V by 10 bases; bases with no gene match: 9. Looked up from germline, CDR1 is MDHEN and CDR2 is SYDVKM. This CDR3 is CANRGREGTEAFF. The CDR3 region has the DNA TGTGCCAACAGGGGCCGGGAAGGCACTGAAGCTTTCTTT.

The chain is built from TRBV10-3 and TRBJ1-1; 8 nucleotides align to TRBD1. The V segment lost 0 bases and the J segment 3 bases; nucleotides outside the gene matches: 3. There are 15 residues in the CDR3. The germline V gene has CDR1 ENHRY and CDR2 SYGVKD. CDR3 in DNA: TGTGCCATCAGTGAGTCGCAGGGGGCGGACACTGAAGCTTTCTTT. It yields the protein CAISESQGADTEAFF.

The chain has TRBV5-5 and TRBJ2-7; no clear D gene. Germline V gene data show CDR1 as SGHKS and CDR2 as YYEKEE (reference sequence). V lost 4 bases and J lost 0, with 14 bases in between. CDR3 length: 15 residues. CDR3 coding DNA: TGTGCCAGCAGCGTATCCGACACCGTCTCCTACGAGCAGTACGTC. Its translation is CASSVSDTVSYEQYV.

The V call is TRBV3-1 (or the pseudogene TRBV3-2), the J call TRBJ2-7; TRBD1 matches 11 bases. The CDR3 runs to 15 residues. J gave up 3 bases and V 2 bases, and 3 bases lay outside the gene matches. CDR1 and CDR2 from the germline V gene are LGHDT and YNNKEL (reference sequence). The CDR3 coding sequence is TGTGCCAGCAGCCAAAAAGGGACAGGGGGCTACGAGCAGTACTTC. Its protein product is CASSQKGTGGYEQYF.

The chain recombines TRBV4-3 with TRBJ2-3; D is perhaps TRBD2 (6 bases). The CDR3 has 16 residues. The V gene lost 0 bases and the J gene lost 4 bases, with 14 bases spanning the gap. Germline CDR1 is LGHNA and CDR2 is YSLEER. CDR3 in DNA: TGCGCCAGCAGCCAAGATGGAGGGAGAGAAGCAGATACGCAGTATTTT. Its protein is CASSQDGGREADTQYF.

This clone was seen just once. The chain's CDR3 is CASSLAIGVVSSYNSPLHF. For the CDR3, the DNA is TGTGCCAGCAGCTTAGCGATAGGGGTCGTCAGCTCCTATAATTCACCCCTCCACTTT. The chain has TRBV7-9 and TRBJ1-6, with D possibly being TRBD1 (5 bases). The CDR3 is 19 residues long. V lost 0 bases to trimming and J lost 0 bases, with 15 bases between them. From germline, CDR1 is SEHNR and CDR2 FQNEAQ (reference sequence).